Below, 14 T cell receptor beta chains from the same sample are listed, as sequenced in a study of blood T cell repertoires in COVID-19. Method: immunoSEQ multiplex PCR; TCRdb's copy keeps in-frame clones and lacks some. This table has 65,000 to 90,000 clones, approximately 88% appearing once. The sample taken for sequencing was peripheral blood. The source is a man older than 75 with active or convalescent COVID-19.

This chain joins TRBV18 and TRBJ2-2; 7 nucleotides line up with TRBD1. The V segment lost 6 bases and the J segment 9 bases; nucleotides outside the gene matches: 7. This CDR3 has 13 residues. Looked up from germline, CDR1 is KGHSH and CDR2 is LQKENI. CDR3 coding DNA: TGTGCCAGCTCCGATCTGACAGGGCGGGAGCTGTTTTTT. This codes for CASSDLTGRELFF.

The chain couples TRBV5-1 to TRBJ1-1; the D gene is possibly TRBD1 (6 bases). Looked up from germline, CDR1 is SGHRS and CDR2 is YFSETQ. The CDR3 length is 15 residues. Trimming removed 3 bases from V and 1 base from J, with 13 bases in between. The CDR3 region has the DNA TGCGCCAGCAGCTCGGGGGGGCCAGGGAACACTGAAGCTTTCTTT. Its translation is CASSSGGPGNTEAFF.

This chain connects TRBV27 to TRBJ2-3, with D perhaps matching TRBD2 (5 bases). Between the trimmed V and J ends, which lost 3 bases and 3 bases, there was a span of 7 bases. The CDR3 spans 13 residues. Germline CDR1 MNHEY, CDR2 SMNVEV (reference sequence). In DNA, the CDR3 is TGTGCCAGCAGTTTCCGGGAAACAGATACGCAGTATTTT. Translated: CASSFRETDTQYF.

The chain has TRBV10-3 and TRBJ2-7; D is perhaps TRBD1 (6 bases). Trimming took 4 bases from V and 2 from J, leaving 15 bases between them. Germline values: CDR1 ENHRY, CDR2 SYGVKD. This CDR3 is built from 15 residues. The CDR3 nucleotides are TGTGCCATCAGTGCTATAGACAGGCCCACCTACGAGCAGTACTTC. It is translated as CAISAIDRPTYEQYF.

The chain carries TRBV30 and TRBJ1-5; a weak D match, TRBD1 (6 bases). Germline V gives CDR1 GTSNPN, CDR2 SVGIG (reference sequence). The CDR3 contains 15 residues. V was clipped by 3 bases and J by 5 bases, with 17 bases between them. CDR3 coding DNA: TGTGCCTGGAGCGGCGGGCAGGGGCCCCATCAGCCCCAGCATTTT. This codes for CAWSGGQGPHQPQHF.

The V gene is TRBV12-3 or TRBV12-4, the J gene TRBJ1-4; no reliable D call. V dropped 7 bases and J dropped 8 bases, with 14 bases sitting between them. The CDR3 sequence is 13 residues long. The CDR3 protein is CASTRAGGEKLFF. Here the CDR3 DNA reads TGTGCCAGCACCCGGGCAGGAGGGGAAAAACTGTTTTTT.

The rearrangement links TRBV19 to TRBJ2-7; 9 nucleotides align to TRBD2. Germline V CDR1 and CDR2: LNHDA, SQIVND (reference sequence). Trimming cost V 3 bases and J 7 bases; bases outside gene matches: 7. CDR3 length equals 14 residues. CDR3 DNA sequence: TGTGCCAGTAGTATCCAGCGGGAGGTGGGTGAGCAGTACTTC. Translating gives CASSIQREVGEQYF.

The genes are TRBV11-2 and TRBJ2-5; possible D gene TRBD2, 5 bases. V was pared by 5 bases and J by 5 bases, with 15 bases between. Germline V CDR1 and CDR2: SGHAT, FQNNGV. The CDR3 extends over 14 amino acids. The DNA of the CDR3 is TGTGCCAGCAGCCCGGGGTTTTTGGGCGAGACCCAGTACTTC. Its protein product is CASSPGFLGETQYF. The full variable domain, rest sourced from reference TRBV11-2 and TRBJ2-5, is EAGVAQSPRYKIIEKRQSVAFWCNPISGHATLYWYQQILGQGPKLLIQFQNNGVVDDSQLPKDRFSAERLKGVDSTLKIQPAKLEDSAVYLCASSPGFLGETQYFGPGTRLLVL.

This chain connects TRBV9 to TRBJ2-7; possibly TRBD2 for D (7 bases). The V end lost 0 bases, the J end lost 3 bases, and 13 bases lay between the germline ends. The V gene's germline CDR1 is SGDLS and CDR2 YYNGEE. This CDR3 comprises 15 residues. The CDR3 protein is CASSVGRGPSYEQYF. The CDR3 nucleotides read TGTGCCAGCAGCGTAGGGCGGGGGCCGAGCTACGAGCAGTACTTC. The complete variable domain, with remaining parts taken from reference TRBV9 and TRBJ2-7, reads DSGVTQTPKHLITATGQRVTLRCSPRSGDLSVYWYQQSLDQGLQFLIQYYNGEERAKGNILERFSAQQFPDLHSELNLSSLELGDSALYFCASSVGRGPSYEQYFGPGTRLTVT.

Here the CDR3 reads CASSSGGGAHTQYF. CDR3 DNA: TGCGCCAGCAGCTCCGGCGGGGGGGCACATACGCAGTATTTT. The chain has TRBV5-1 and TRBJ2-3, with 9 positions matching TRBD2. The germline V gene encodes CDR1 SGHRS and CDR2 YFSETQ. V lost 3 bases and J lost 7; bases outside the gene matches: 6. The CDR3 consists of 14 residues.

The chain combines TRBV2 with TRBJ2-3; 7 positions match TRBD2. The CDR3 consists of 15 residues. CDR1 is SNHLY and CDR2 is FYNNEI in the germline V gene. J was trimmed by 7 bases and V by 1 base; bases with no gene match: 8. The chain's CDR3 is CASSEVGGGPNTQYF. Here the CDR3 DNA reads TGTGCCAGCAGTGAAGTTGGCGGGGGACCAAATACGCAGTATTTT.

CDR3 sequence reads: CASSAQGSQPQHF. DNA of the CDR3: TGTGCCAGTAGTGCGCAGGGCTCTCAGCCCCAGCATTTT. This chain connects TRBV19 to TRBJ1-5, with a possible D match to TRBD1 (5 bases). This CDR3 comprises 13 residues. Trimming left V 5 bases short and J 6 bases short, with 11 bases between. Per germline, CDR1 LNHDA and CDR2 SQIVND (reference sequence). Looking up the rest from reference TRBV19 and TRBJ1-5 gives the full variable domain: DGGITQSPKYLFRKEGQNVTLSCEQNLNHDAMYWYRQDPGQGLRLIYYSQIVNDFQKGDIAEGYSVSREKKESFPLTVTSAQKNPTAFYLCASSAQGSQPQHFGDGTRLSIL.

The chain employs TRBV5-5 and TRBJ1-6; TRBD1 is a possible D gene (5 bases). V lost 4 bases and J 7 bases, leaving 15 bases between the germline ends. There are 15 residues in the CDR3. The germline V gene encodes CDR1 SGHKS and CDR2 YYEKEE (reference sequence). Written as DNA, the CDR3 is TGTGCCAGCAGCCGGGAGGTTCAGGGAAATTCACCCCTCCACTTT. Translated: CASSREVQGNSPLHF.

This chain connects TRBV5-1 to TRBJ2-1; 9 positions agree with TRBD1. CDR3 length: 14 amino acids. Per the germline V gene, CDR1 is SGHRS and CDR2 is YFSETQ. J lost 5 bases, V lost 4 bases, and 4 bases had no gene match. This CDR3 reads CASSPGTGNNEQFF. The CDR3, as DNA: TGCGCCAGCAGCCCAGGGACAGGGAACAATGAGCAGTTCTTC.